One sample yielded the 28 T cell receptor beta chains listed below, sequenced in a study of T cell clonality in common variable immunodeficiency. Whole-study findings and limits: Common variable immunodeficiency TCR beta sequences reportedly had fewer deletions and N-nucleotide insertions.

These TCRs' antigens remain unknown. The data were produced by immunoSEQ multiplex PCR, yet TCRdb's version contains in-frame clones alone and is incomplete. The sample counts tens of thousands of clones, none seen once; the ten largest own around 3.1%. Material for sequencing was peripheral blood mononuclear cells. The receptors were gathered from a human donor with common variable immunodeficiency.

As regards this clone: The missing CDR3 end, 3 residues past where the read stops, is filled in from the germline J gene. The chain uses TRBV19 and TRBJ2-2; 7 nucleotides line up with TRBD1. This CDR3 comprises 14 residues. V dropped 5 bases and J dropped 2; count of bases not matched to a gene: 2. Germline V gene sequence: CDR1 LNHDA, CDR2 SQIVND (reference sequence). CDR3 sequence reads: CASSWDRNTGELFF. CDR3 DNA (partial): TGTGCCAGTAGTTGGGACAGAAACACCGGGGAG. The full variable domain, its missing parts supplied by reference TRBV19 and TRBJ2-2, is DGGITQSPKYLFRKEGQNVTLSCEQNLNHDAMYWYRQDPGQGLRLIYYSQIVNDFQKGDIAEGYSVSREKKESFPLTVTSAQKNPTAFYLCASSWDRNTGELFFGEGSRLTVL.

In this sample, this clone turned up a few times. CDR3 region: CASSYSPDRAYEQYF. CDR3 DNA (partial): TGTGCCAGCAGTTACTCCCCGGACAGGGCCTACGAG. The rearrangement links TRBV6-2 or TRBV6-3 to TRBJ2-7; 8 nucleotides align to TRBD1. Sequencing ends 3 residues short of the CDR3 end; the germline J gene provides the rest. V lost 0 bases, J lost 2 bases, and 3 bases stayed unmatched. CDR1 and CDR2 from the germline V gene are MNHEY and SVGEGT. This CDR3 has 15 residues.

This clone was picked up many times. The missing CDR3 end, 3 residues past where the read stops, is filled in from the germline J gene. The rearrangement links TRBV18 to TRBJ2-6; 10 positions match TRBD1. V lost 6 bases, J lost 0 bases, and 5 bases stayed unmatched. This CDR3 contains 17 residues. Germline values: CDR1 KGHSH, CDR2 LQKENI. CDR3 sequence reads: CASSRTGGYSGANVLTF. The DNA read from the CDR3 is TGTGCCAGCTCCCGGACAGGGGGTTACTCTGGGGCCAACGTC.

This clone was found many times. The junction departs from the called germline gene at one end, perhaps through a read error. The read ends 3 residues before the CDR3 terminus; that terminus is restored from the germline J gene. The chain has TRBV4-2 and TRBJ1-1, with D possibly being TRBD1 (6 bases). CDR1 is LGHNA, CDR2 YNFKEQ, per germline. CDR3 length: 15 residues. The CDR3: CASSQDRRGNTEAFF. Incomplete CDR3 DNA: TGCGCCAGCAGCCAAGATCGCAGGGGGAACACTGAA.

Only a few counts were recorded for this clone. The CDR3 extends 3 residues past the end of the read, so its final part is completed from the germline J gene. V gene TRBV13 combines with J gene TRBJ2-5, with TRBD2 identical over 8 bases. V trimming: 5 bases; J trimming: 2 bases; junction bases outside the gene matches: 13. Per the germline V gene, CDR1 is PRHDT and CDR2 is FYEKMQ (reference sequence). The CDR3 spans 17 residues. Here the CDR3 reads CASSLRAAGATQETQYF. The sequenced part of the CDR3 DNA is TGTGCCAGCAGCCTCCGAGCAGCGGGGGCCACACAAGAGACC.

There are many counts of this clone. Partial CDR3 DNA: TGTGCCAGCAGCTTAGACGGAGCGGCCGAG. This translates into CASSLDGAAE. The whole CDR3 sequence is CASSLDGAAEQYF. The gene calls are TRBV11-3 and TRBJ2-7, with a weak D call TRBD2 (5 bases). The read falls 3 residues short of the CDR3 end, and the missing part is taken from the germline J gene. Trimming took 0 bases from V and 6 from J, leaving 9 bases between them. The CDR3 has 13 residues. Germline CDR1 and CDR2: SGHNT and YENEEA.

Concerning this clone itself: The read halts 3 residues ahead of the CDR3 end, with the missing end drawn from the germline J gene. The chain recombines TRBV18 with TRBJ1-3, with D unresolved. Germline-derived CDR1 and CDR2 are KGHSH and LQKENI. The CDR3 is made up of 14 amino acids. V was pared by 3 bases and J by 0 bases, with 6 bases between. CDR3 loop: CASSPASSGNTIYF. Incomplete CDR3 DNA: TGTGCCAGCTCACCGGCATCCTCTGGAAACACC.

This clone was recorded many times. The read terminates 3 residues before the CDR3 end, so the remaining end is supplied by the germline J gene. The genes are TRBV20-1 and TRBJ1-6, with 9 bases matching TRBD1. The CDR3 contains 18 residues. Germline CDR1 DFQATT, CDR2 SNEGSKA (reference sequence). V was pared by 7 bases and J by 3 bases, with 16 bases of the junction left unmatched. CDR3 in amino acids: CSGGGDRAEGYYNSPLHF. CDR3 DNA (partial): TGCAGTGGGGGTGGGGACAGGGCCGAAGGGTACTATAATTCACCC.

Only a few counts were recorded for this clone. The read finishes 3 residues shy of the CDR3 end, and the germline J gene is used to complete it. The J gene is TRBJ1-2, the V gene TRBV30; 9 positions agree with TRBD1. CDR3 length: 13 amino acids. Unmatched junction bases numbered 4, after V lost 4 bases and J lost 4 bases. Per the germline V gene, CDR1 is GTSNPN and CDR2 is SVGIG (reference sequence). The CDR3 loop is CAWTQGAFYGYTF. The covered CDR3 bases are TGTGCCTGGACACAGGGGGCGTTCTATGGC.

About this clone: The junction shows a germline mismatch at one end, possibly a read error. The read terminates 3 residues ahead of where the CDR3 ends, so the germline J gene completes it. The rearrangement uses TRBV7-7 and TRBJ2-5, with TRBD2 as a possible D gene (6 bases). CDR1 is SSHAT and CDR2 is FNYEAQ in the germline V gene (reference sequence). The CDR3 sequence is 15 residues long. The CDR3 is CASSLLSGGQETQYF. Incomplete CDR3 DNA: TGTGCTAGCAGCTTATTGTCCGGGGGCCAAGAGACC.

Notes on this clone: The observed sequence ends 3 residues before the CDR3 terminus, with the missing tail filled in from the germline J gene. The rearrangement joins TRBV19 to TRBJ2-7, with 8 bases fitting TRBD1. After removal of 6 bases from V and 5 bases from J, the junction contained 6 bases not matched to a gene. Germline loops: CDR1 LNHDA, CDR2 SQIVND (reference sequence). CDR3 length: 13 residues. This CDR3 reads CASSRRGQNEQYF. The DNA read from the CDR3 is TGTGCCAGTAGCCGCAGGGGGCAGAACGAG.

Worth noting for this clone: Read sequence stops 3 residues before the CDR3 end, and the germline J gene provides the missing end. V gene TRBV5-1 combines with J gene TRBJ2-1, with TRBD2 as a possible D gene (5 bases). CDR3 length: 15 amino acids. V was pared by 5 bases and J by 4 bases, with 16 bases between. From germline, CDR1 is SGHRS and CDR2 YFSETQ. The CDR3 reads CASRIGLSTYNEQFF. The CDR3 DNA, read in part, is TGCGCCAGCAGGATCGGACTCTCGACATACAATGAG. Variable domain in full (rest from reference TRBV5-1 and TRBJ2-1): KAGVTQTPRYLIKTRGQQVTLSCSPISGHRSVSWYQQTPGQGLQFLFEYFSETQRNKGNFPGRFSGRQFSNSRSEMNVSTLELGDSALYLCASRIGLSTYNEQFFGPGTRLTVL.

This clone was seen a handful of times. CDR3 protein: CASSFGPGTDTQYF. The DNA read from the CDR3 is TGTGCCAGCAGCTTCGGCCCGGGTACAGATACG. The rearrangement uses TRBV7-3 and TRBJ2-3; D call uncertain. The read is 3 residues too short to cover the CDR3 end, so that end is filled in from the germline J gene. Germline CDR1 is SGHTA and CDR2 is FQGTGA. This CDR3 has 14 residues. Trimming removed 3 bases at V and 3 bases at J, with 10 bases between.

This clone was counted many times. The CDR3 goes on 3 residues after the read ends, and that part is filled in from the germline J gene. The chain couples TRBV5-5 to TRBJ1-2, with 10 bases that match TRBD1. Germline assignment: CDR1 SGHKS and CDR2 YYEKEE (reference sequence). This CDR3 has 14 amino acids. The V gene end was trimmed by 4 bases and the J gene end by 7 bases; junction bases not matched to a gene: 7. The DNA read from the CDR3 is TGTGCCAGCAGCCTGGGACAGGGGAAGACTGGC. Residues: CASSLGQGKTG. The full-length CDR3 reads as CASSLGQGKTGYTF. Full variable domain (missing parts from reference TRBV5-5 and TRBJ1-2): DAGVTQSPTHLIKTRGQQVTLRCSPISGHKSVSWYQQVLGQGPQFIFQYYEKEERGRGNFPDRFSARQFPNYSSELNVNALLLGDSALYLCASSLGQGKTGYTFGSGTRLTVV.

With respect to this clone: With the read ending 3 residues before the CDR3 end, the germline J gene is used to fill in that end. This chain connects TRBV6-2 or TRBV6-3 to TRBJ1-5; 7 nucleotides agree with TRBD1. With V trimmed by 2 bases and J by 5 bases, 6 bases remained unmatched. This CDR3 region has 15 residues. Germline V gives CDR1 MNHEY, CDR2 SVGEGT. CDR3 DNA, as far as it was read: TGTGCCAGCAGTTACCTGACAGGGTCGTATCAGCCC. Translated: CASSYLTGSYQP. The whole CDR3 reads CASSYLTGSYQPQHF.

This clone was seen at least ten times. Incomplete CDR3 DNA: TGTGCCAGCAGCCGGCCCAGGTCCGCTGGAAACACC. Translating gives CASSRPRSAGNT. The entire CDR3 protein reads CASSRPRSAGNTIYF. The chain uses TRBV5-8 and TRBJ1-3; D is unresolved. The read halts 3 residues ahead of the CDR3 end, with the missing end drawn from the germline J gene. V lost 4 bases and J 2 bases, leaving 13 bases between the germline ends. Looked up from germline, CDR1 is SGHTS and CDR2 is YDEGEE. CDR3 size: 15 residues.

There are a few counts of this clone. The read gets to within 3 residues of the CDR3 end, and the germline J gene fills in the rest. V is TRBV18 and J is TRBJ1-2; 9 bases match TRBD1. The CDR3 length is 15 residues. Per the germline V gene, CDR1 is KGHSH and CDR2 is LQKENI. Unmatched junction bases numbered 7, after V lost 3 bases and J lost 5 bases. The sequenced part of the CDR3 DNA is TGTGCCAGCTCACCTGGGACAGGGAACCCATATGGC. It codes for CASSPGTGNPYG. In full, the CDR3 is CASSPGTGNPYGYTF.

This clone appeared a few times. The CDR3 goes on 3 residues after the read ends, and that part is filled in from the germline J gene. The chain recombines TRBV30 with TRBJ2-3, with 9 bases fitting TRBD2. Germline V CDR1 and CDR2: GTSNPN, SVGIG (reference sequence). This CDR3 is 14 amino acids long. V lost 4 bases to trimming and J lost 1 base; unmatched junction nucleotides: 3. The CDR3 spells CAWKPSGGTDTQYF. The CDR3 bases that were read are TGTGCCTGGAAACCTAGCGGGGGCACAGATACG. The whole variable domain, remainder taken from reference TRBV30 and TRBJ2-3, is SQTIHQWPATLVQPVGSPLSLECTVEGTSNPNLYWYRQAAGRGLQLLFYSVGIGQISSEVPQNLSASRPQDRQFILSSKKLLLSDSGFYLCAWKPSGGTDTQYFGPGTRLTVL.

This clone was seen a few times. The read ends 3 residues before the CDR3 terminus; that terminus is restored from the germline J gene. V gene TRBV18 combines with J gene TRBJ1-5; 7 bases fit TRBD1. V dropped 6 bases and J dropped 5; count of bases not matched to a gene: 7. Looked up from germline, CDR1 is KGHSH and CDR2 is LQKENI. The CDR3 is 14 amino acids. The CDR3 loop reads CASSPGTAHQPQHF. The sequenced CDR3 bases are TGTGCCAGCTCCCCTGGGACAGCCCATCAGCCC.

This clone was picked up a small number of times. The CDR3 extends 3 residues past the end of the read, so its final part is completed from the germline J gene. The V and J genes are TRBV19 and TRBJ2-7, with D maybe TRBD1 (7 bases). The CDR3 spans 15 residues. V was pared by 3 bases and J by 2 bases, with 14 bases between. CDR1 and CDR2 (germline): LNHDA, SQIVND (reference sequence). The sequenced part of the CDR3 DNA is TGTGCCAGTAGTATCGAGGCGGGACAGACCTACGAG. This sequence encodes CASSIEAGQTYE. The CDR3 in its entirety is CASSIEAGQTYEQYF.

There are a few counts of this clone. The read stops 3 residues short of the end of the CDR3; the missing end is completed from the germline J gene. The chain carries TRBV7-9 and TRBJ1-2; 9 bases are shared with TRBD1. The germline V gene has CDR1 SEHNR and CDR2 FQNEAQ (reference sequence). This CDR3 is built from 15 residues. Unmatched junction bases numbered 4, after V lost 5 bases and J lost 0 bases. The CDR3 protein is CASSPTGGANYGYTF. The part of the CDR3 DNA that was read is TGTGCCAGCAGCCCGACAGGGGGAGCTAACTATGGC. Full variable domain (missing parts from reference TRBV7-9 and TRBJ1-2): DTGVSQNPRHKITKRGQNVTFRCDPISEHNRLYWYRQTLGQGPEFLTYFQNEAQLEKSRLLSDRFSAERPKGSFSTLEIQRTEQGDSAMYLCASSPTGGANYGYTFGSGTRLTVV.

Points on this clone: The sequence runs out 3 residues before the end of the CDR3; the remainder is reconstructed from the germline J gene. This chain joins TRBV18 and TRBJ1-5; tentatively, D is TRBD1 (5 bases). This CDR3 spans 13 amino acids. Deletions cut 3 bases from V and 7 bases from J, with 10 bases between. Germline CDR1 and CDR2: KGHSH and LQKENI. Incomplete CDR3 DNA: TGTGCCAGCTCACCGGGCAGGGAACAGCCC. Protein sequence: CASSPGREQP. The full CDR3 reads CASSPGREQPQHF.

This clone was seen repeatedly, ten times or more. The covered CDR3 bases are TGTGCCAGCAGCCACAACAGGGGGCTTTACGAG. This translates into CASSHNRGLYE. The full CDR3 is CASSHNRGLYEQYF. V is TRBV7-8 and J is TRBJ2-7; 9 bases are a match to TRBD1. The read ends 3 residues shy of where the CDR3 ends; the end is completed using the germline J gene. Germline CDR1 and CDR2: SGHVS and FQNEAQ. After removal of 5 bases from V and 4 bases from J, the junction contained 6 bases not matched to a gene. The CDR3 is 14 residues long.

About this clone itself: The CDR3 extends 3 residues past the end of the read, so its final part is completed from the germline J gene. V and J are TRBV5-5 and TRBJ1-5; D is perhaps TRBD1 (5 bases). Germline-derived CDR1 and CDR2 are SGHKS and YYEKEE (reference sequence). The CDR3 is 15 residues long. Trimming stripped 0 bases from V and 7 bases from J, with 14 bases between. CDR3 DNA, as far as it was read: TGTGCCAGCAGCTTGGCCGCAGGGCCCCAGCAGCCC. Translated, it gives CASSLAAGPQQP. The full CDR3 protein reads CASSLAAGPQQPQHF. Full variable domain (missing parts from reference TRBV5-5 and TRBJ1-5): DAGVTQSPTHLIKTRGQQVTLRCSPISGHKSVSWYQQVLGQGPQFIFQYYEKEERGRGNFPDRFSARQFPNYSSELNVNALLLGDSALYLCASSLAAGPQQPQHFGDGTRLSIL.

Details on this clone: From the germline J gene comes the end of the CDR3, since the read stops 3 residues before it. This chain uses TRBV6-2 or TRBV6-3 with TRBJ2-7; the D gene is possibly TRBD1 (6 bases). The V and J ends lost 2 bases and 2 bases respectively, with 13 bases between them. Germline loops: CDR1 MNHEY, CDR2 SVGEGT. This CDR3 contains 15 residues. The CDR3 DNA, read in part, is TGTGCCAGCAGTTACGCGGCAGGGGACCCCTACGAG. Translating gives CASSYAAGDPYE. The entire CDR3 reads CASSYAAGDPYEQYF.

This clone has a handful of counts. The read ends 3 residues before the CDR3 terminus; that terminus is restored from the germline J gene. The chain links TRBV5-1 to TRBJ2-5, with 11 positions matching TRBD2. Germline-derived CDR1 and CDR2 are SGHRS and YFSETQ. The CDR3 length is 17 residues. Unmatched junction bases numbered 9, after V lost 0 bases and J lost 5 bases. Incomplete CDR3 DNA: TGCGCCAGCAGCTTGGAGGCTAGCGGGGGGCATCTGGAGACC. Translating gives CASSLEASGGHLET. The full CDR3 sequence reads CASSLEASGGHLETQYF.

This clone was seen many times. This CDR3 is CASSPSGGGTGELFF. Partial CDR3 DNA: TGTGCCAGCAGCCCCAGCGGGGGCGGCACCGGGGAG. This chain uses TRBV7-3 with TRBJ2-2, with TRBD2 matching over 8 bases. The read falls 3 residues short of the CDR3 end, and the missing part is taken from the germline J gene. From germline, CDR1 is SGHTA and CDR2 FQGTGA. J was trimmed by 4 bases and V by 5 bases; bases with no gene match: 6. The CDR3 runs 15 residues.

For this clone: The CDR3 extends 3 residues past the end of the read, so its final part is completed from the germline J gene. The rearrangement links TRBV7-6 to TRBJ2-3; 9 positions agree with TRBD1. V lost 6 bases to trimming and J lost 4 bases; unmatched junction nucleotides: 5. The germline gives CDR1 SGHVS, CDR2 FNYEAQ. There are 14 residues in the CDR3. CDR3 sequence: CASSPGQGSDTQYF. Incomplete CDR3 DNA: TGTGCCAGCAGTCCGGGACAGGGTTCAGATACG.